This T cell receptor beta chain was identified during a study of blood T cell repertoires in COVID-19. Study background: Donors in the United States, Italy and Spain gave samples during acute or convalescent COVID-19. PBMCs, B-cell-depleted T cells, or T cells provided the cDNA or gDNA that made up the material.

Germline lookup yields CDR1 SGHVS and CDR2 FQNEAQ. The trim removed 5 bases at V and 1 base at J, leaving 8 bases unmatched. The CDR3 length is 18 residues. Original analysis: It was from reference gene primer amplification that nucleated cell counts were estimated. Clones were sequenced by immunoSEQ multiplex PCR, and TCRdb holds only the in-frame ones, with some missing. The D gene and trimming were derived from the DNA, and the V and J assignments and clone size from that table. The data show hundreds of thousands of clones, around 83% seen once. The J gene is TRBJ2-7, the V gene TRBV7-8; 16 bases align to TRBD2. The sequence came from a woman older than 75 with acute or convalescent COVID-19. The sample was peripheral blood. The CDR3 DNA sequence: TGTGCCAGCAGCCAAGGGACTAGCGGGGGGGCCTTTTCCTACGAGCAGTACTTC. As protein: CASSQGTSGGAFSYEQYF.